This T cell receptor beta chain stems from a study of cytomegalovirus exposure and HLA in healthy donors. Some clones are missing from TCRdb's copy, which holds only in-frame ones; the method was immunoSEQ multiplex PCR. The sample yields about 110,000 clones, 95% seen once. CDR1 MNHNY and CDR2 SVGAGI come from the germline V gene (reference sequence). J gave up 2 bases and V 0 bases, and 5 bases lay outside the gene matches. This CDR3 comprises 16 residues. The sequence was collected from a woman aged 18-35 years in good health and CMV-seronegative. The specimen was PBMCs. The rearrangement joins TRBV6-6 to TRBJ2-7; 9 positions match TRBD2. CDR3 region: CASSYSMREGPYEQYF. The CDR3 DNA reads as TGTGCCAGCAGTTACTCGATGCGGGAGGGTCCCTACGAGCAGTACTTC.